The source of this TCR beta chain is a study of blood T cell repertoires in COVID-19. The repertoire was sequenced with immunoSEQ multiplex PCR; TCRdb's copy has only in-frame clones and lacks some. The table has 100,000 to 120,000 clones, around three quarters seen once. The CDR3 covers 15 residues. In germline, CDR1 is MDHEN, CDR2 SYDVKM. Deletions cut 2 bases from V and 5 bases from J, with 15 bases between. Material: peripheral blood. This TCR derives from a woman aged 60 to 75 with acute or convalescent COVID-19. The chain has TRBV28 and TRBJ2-5; D possibly corresponds to TRBD1 (7 bases). CDR3 sequence (DNA): TGTGCCAGCAGTTTACCAGGGGGGATAGCGGAGACCCAGTACTTC. Translated: CASSLPGGIAETQYF.